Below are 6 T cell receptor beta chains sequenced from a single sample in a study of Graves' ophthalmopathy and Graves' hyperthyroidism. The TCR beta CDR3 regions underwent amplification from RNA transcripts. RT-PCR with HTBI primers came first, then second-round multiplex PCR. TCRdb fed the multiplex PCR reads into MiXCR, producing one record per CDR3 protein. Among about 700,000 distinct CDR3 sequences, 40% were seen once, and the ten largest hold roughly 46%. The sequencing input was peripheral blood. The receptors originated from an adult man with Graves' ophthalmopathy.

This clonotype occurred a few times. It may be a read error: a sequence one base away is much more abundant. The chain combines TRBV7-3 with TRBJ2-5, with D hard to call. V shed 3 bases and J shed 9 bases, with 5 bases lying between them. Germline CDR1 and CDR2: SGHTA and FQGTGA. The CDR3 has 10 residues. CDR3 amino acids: CASSFPAQYF. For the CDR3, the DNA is TGTGCCAGCAGCTTCCCGGCCCAGTACTTC.

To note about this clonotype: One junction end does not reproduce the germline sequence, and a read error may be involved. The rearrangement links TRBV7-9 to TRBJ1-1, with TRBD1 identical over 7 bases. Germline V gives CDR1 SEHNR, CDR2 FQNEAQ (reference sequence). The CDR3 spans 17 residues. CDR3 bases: TGTGCCCGCAGCTTAGCCCCAGGGGGGAGACTGAACACTGAAGCTTTCTTT. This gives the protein CARSLAPGGRLNTEAFF.

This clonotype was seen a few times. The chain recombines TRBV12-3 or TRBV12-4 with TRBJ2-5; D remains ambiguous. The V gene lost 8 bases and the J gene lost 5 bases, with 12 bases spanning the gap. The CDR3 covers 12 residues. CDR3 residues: CASGPRRETQYF. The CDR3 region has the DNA TGTGCCAGCGGCCCACGCCGGGAGACCCAGTACTTC.

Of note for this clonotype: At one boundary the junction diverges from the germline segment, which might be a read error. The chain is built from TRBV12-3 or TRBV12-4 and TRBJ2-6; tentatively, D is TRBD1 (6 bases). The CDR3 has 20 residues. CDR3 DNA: TGTGCCAGCAGTCGTTTTTTAGTGGGACAAGTGGTCTCTCGGGCCAACGTCCTGACTTTC. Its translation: CASSRFLVGQVVSRANVLTF.

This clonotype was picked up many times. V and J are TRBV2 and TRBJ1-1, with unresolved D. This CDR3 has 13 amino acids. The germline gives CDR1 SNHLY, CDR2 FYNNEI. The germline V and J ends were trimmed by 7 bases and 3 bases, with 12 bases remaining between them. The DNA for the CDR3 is TGTGCCAGCAATACAAATGGGGACACTGAAGCTTTCTTT. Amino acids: CASNTNGDTEAFF.

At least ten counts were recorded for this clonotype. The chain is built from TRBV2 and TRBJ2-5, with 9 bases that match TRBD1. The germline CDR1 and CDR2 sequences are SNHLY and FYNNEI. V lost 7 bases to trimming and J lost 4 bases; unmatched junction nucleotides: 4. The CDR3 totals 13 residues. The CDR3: CASTEDRGETQYF. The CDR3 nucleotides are TGTGCCAGCACCGAGGACAGGGGAGAGACCCAGTACTTC. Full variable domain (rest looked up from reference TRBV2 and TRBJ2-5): EPEVTQTPSHQVTQMGQEVILRCVPISNHLYFYWYRQILGQKVEFLVSFYNNEISEKSEIFDDQFSVERPDGSNFTLKIRSTKLEDSAMYFCASTEDRGETQYFGPGTRLLVL.